This T cell receptor beta chain was observed in a study of blood T cell repertoires in COVID-19. Study details: There were acute and convalescent COVID-19 samples, and they came from the United States, Italy and Spain.

TCRdb's copy holds only in-frame clones and misses some; the assay was immunoSEQ multiplex PCR. The profile shows roughly 400,000 clones, more than 80% of them singletons. The CDR3 runs to 15 residues. Looked up from germline, CDR1 is GTSNPN and CDR2 is SVGIG (reference sequence). J gave up 0 bases and V 3 bases, and 4 bases lay outside the gene matches. Participant-given clinical history determined each cohort assignment. Two negative PCRs, clearance, or symptom resolution characterized the recovered Cohort 3 donors. The gene calls are TRBV30 and TRBJ1-4, with 7 nucleotides matching TRBD1. The specimen sequenced was PBMCs or T cells enriched from blood (not recorded which). The source is a man younger than 40 who had recovered from COVID-19. CDR3 DNA sequence: TGTGCCTGGAGAACTGGACAGGCAACTAATGAAAAACTGTTTTTT. Amino acid sequence: CAWRTGQATNEKLFF.